The clone carrying this TCR beta chain appeared a few times. As yet, its antigen is unknown. J gave up 1 base and V 1 base, and 5 bases lay outside the gene matches. This CDR3 has 16 amino acids. The source of the sample is a study of blood T cells in healthy people across ages. The overall study: When template switching was applied, about one barcoded beta molecule was captured per two T cells. General study points: Both naive CD4+ cell counts and diversity were greater in long-lived donors than in aged donors.

A sample-barcoded 5' primer and a J-beta primer mix were used in a second PCR of roughly 7 to 11 cycles. TCRdb analysed the 5' RACE reads with MiXCR anew, one entry per CDR3 protein. The table shows fewer than 1 million distinct CDR3 sequences, with under 45% occurring only once. The specimen sequenced was blood. The chain joins TRBV12-3 or TRBV12-4 to TRBJ2-7, with 9 bases that match TRBD2. The TCR sequence derives from a man in his 60s in good health. The CDR3 coding sequence is TGTGCCAGCAGTTTAGGGTCTAGCGGGGCTTCCTACGAGCAGTACTTC. It is translated as CASSLGSSGASYEQYF.